The T cell receptor (beta chain) under discussion was sequenced for a study of identical twins. With template switching, a universal primer site was added, and the cDNA carried unique molecular identifiers. TCRdb passed the 5' RACE reads through MiXCR, listing each CDR3 protein once. The sample yields roughly 720,000 distinct CDR3 sequences, around a sixth seen once. The sample also formed part of further work on T cells expressing NK-cell markers. This second study says: Alpha-beta TCR T cells were the sole sorting target in several experiments, owing to an anti-gamma-delta TCR antibody.

The sample taken for sequencing was PBMCs. This TCR was sampled from a woman younger than 35 in good health.

DNA of the CDR3: TGCGCCAGCAGCTTGGTATGGGGGCAAGAGACCCAGTACTTC. This encodes CASSLVWGQETQYF. The V call is TRBV5-1, the J call TRBJ2-5, with D perhaps being TRBD1 or TRBD2 (5 bases each). With 0 bases removed from V and 2 bases from J, the gap between germline ends came to 8 bases. The CDR3 has 14 amino acids. Germline V gene lookup returns CDR1 SGHRS and CDR2 YFSETQ.